Listed here are 26 T cell receptor beta chains from one sample, sequenced in a study of neurological immune-mediated disorders. TCRdb itself ran the 5' RACE reads through MiXCR, one entry per CDR3 protein. The sample holds roughly 70,000 distinct CDR3 sequences, around 5.5% seen once. Sequences were obtained from PBMCs. All receptors come from a young woman with multiple sclerosis.

The rearrangement links TRBV5-1 to TRBJ1-1; D uncertain. Trimming stripped 4 bases from V and 1 base from J, with 14 bases between. The CDR3 has 15 residues. Looked up from germline, CDR1 is SGHRS and CDR2 is YFSETQ. The CDR3 sequence: CASSPSGRENTEAFF. The CDR3 DNA follows: TGCGCCAGCAGCCCGTCAGGCCGCGAGAACACTGAAGCTTTCTTT.

This clonotype has more than one count but fewer than ten. The V gene is TRBV6-2 or TRBV6-3, the J gene TRBJ2-7; D is possibly TRBD1 (6 bases). The length of the CDR3 is 14 residues. V lost 5 bases, J lost 3 bases, and 14 bases lay in between. Germline assignment: CDR1 MNHEY and CDR2 SVGEGT. The CDR3 nucleotides are TGTGCCAGCAGTCAGCCTACAGGGAACTACGAGCAGTACTTC. Translation: CASSQPTGNYEQYF.

In the case of this clonotype: A much larger clone lies one base from this, so it may be a read error. CDR3 nucleotides: TGCAGTGCTCCTTACACTACCAATGAGCAGTTCTTC. Translated: CSAPYTTNEQFF. This chain links TRBV20-1 with TRBJ2-1; D not resolved. The CDR3 runs to 12 residues. CDR1 is DFQATT, CDR2 SNEGSKA, per germline (reference sequence). V lost 5 bases, J lost 6 bases, and 11 bases lay in between.

The sample holds many counts of this clonotype. The chain joins TRBV20-1 to TRBJ1-5, with D possibly matching TRBD1 (6 bases). Germline CDR1 is DFQATT and CDR2 is SNEGSKA (reference sequence). The CDR3 is 14 amino acids. V lost 3 bases and J 2 bases, leaving 11 bases between the germline ends. Here the CDR3 reads CSARGGGGNQPQHF. The CDR3 region has the DNA TGCAGTGCTAGGGGGGGGGGCGGCAATCAGCCCCAGCATTTT.

This clonotype has just a few counts. This rearrangement joins TRBV20-1 to TRBJ1-2; no reliable D call. V was pared by 6 bases and J by 8 bases, with 22 bases between. The CDR3 totals 14 residues. Germline CDR1 and CDR2: DFQATT and SNEGSKA (reference sequence). In DNA form, the CDR3 reads TGCAGTGCCACACCGTCCCAAGCAGTGGGCGGCTACACCTTC. This encodes CSATPSQAVGGYTF.

At least ten counts were recorded for this clonotype. The chain couples TRBV20-1 to TRBJ1-1; D remains unclear. Germline CDR1 reads DFQATT; CDR2 reads SNEGSKA (reference sequence). This CDR3 region has 13 residues. The V and J ends lost 4 bases and 0 bases respectively, with 9 bases between them. The CDR3, as DNA: TGCAGTGCTATCAACATACTGAACACTGAAGCTTTCTTT. Protein sequence: CSAINILNTEAFF.

In its sample, this clonotype was seen many times. The genes are TRBV20-1 and TRBJ1-3, with D perhaps TRBD1 (6 bases). The CDR3 is 15 amino acids. From germline, CDR1 is DFQATT and CDR2 SNEGSKA (reference sequence). Trimming cost V 3 bases and J 3 bases, with 15 bases left between them. The chain's CDR3 is CSASKEGVIGNTIYF. In nucleotides, the CDR3 is TGCAGTGCTAGTAAAGAGGGGGTAATTGGAAACACCATATATTTT.

This clonotype has a count of ten or more. This chain uses TRBV7-9 with TRBJ2-2, with D possibly TRBD1 on 6 matching bases. Germline lookup yields CDR1 SEHNR and CDR2 FQNEAQ (reference sequence). This CDR3 has 15 amino acids. V was clipped by 4 bases and J by 2 bases, with 11 bases between them. The CDR3, as DNA: TGTGCCAGCAGCTGGTGGACAGCCAACACCGGGGAGCTGTTTTTT. This sequence encodes CASSWWTANTGELFF.

This clonotype was seen at least ten times. This chain links TRBV4-2 with TRBJ1-1; TRBD1 aligns across 11 bases. The ends lost 3 bases at V and 11 bases at J; junction bases unmatched: 5. The CDR3 contains 13 residues. Per germline, CDR1 LGHNA and CDR2 YNFKEQ. The CDR3 here is CASSQGQGVWAFF. The CDR3 DNA follows: TGTGCCAGCAGCCAGGGACAGGGGGTTTGGGCTTTCTTT.

This clonotype showed up many times. The J gene is TRBJ1-5, the V gene TRBV6-5; D is unclear. Looked up from germline, CDR1 is MNHEY and CDR2 is SVGAGI. V lost 0 bases and J lost 0, with 6 bases in between. The CDR3 is made up of 15 amino acids. The CDR3 region is CASSYSRNSNQPQHF. Here the CDR3 DNA reads TGTGCCAGCAGTTACTCCAGAAATAGCAATCAGCCCCAGCATTTT.

This clonotype was recorded many times. The chain links TRBV3-1 to TRBJ2-3; perhaps TRBD2 as D (5 bases). The CDR3 length is 14 residues. Trimming pared 0 bases from V and 8 bases from J, leaving 12 bases between. CDR1 is LGHDT, CDR2 YNNKEL, per germline (reference sequence). The CDR3 is CASSQDFGGRTQYF. DNA for the CDR3: TGTGCCAGCAGCCAAGATTTTGGAGGTCGTACGCAGTATTTT.

The chain recombines TRBV20-1 with TRBJ1-6; 10 bases map to TRBD1. The junction had 8 bases not matched to a gene; V was cut back by 5 bases and J by 13 bases. CDR1 and CDR2 (germline): DFQATT, SNEGSKA (reference sequence). The CDR3 sequence is 13 residues long. CDR3 loop: CSAPGQGSRPLHF. The CDR3 nucleotides are TGCAGTGCTCCGGGACAGGGGTCCCGGCCCCTCCACTTT.

This clonotype was recorded at least ten times. The V and J genes are TRBV20-1 and TRBJ1-4; 8 positions match TRBD1. Germline CDR1 is DFQATT and CDR2 is SNEGSKA (reference sequence). The junction had 2 bases not matched to a gene; V was cut back by 5 bases and J by 0 bases. CDR3 length: 14 amino acids. The CDR3 protein is CSAPDRATNEKLFF. The CDR3, as DNA: TGCAGTGCTCCGGACAGGGCAACTAATGAAAAACTGTTTTTT.

This clonotype occurred many times. This rearrangement joins TRBV20-1 to TRBJ1-1; tentative D call: TRBD1 (5 bases). The CDR3 has 14 amino acids. CDR1 is DFQATT, CDR2 SNEGSKA, per germline (reference sequence). Between the trimmed V and J ends, which lost 5 bases and 1 base, there was a span of 14 bases. The CDR3 sequence: CSAQGGIQNTEAFF. In DNA, the CDR3 is TGCAGTGCTCAGGGAGGTATCCAGAACACTGAAGCTTTCTTT.

This clonotype was counted at least ten times. This may come from a read error, since a much larger clone is one base off. V gene TRBV20-1 combines with J gene TRBJ1-1; the D gene is possibly TRBD1 (5 bases). Germline CDR1 and CDR2: DFQATT and SNEGSKA (reference sequence). Trimming pared 1 base from V and 11 bases from J, leaving 17 bases between. The CDR3 consists of 13 residues. CDR3 protein: CSARGQIGVMAFF. The DNA of the CDR3 is TGCAGTGCTAGAGGACAAATAGGGGTGATGGCTTTCTTT.

This clonotype was counted many times. V and J are TRBV5-5 and TRBJ2-3; 7 bases match TRBD2. The V and J ends lost 4 bases and 4 bases, in that order; junction bases with no gene match: 9. Germline V gene lookup returns CDR1 SGHKS and CDR2 YYEKEE (reference sequence). CDR3 length: 15 residues. In DNA, the CDR3 is TGTGCCAGCAGCACGAGCGGGGCCTCCCCAGATACGCAGTATTTT. Translation: CASSTSGASPDTQYF. The whole variable domain, remainder taken from reference TRBV5-5 and TRBJ2-3, is DAGVTQSPTHLIKTRGQQVTLRCSPISGHKSVSWYQQVLGQGPQFIFQYYEKEERGRGNFPDRFSARQFPNYSSELNVNALLLGDSALYLCASSTSGASPDTQYFGPGTRLTVL.

In its sample, this clonotype was seen many times. The V gene is TRBV18, the J gene TRBJ1-2; the match to TRBD1 covers 8 bases. J lost 4 bases, V lost 2 bases, and 0 bases had no gene match. Germline CDR1 and CDR2: KGHSH and LQKENI. This CDR3 comprises 13 residues. CDR3 sequence: CASSPDRGYGYTF. In DNA form, the CDR3 reads TGTGCCAGCTCACCAGACAGGGGCTATGGCTACACCTTC.

This clonotype showed up many times. This chain links TRBV7-2 with TRBJ2-3, with TRBD1 matching 7 bases. The CDR3 sequence is 14 residues long. Trimming took 4 bases from V and 2 from J; bases not matched to a gene: 3. Germline V lookup: CDR1 SGHTA, CDR2 FQGNSA. The DNA for the CDR3 is TGTGCCAGCAGCTCGGACAGGTACACAGATACGCAGTATTTT. Translation: CASSSDRYTDTQYF.

J is TRBJ1-5 and V is TRBV12-3 or TRBV12-4, with TRBD1 matching over 8 bases. The CDR3 covers 15 residues. The J segment lost 3 bases and the V segment lost 1 base, leaving 2 bases of the junction unmatched. This CDR3 is CASSLGRGLNQPQHF. The CDR3 DNA sequence: TGTGCCAGCAGTTTAGGCAGGGGGCTCAATCAGCCCCAGCATTTT.

This clonotype was seen at least ten times. V usage is TRBV27 and J usage is TRBJ2-7, with D perhaps TRBD1 (6 bases). The CDR3 length is 13 residues. Trimming stripped 4 bases from V and 6 bases from J, with 13 bases between. Germline lookup yields CDR1 MNHEY and CDR2 SMNVEV (reference sequence). CDR3 sequence: CASSSVMGAEQYF. For the CDR3, the DNA is TGTGCCAGCAGTTCAGTTATGGGGGCCGAGCAGTACTTC.

Ten or more counts support this clonotype. This sequence joins TRBV5-1 and TRBJ2-7; 7 nucleotides match TRBD1. The CDR3 totals 15 residues. The germline V gene has CDR1 SGHRS and CDR2 YFSETQ. Trimming took 0 bases from V and 2 from J; bases not matched to a gene: 5. CDR3 amino acids: CASSLEDRITYEQYF. CDR3 DNA: TGCGCCAGCAGCTTGGAGGACAGGATAACCTACGAGCAGTACTTC.

The sample holds many counts of this clonotype. This CDR3 is CSASLPRSSENIQYF. CDR3 bases: TGCAGTGCTAGTTTGCCTAGAAGCTCGGAAAACATTCAGTACTTC. This chain links TRBV20-1 with TRBJ2-4; D remains unclear. CDR1 and CDR2 from the germline V gene are DFQATT and SNEGSKA (reference sequence). The V end lost 3 bases, the J end lost 5 bases, and 17 bases lay between the germline ends. The CDR3 is 15 amino acids.

The chain has TRBV12-3 or TRBV12-4 and TRBJ2-3; 8 bases are a match to TRBD2. CDR3 length: 17 amino acids. V lost 3 bases, J lost 1 base, and 9 bases stayed unmatched. DNA for the CDR3: TGTGCCAGCAGTTTGGGCGGGGGGTCCGGACGCACAGATACGCAGTATTTT. It translates to CASSLGGGSGRTDTQYF.

This clonotype was seen a few times. The chain has TRBV11-2 and TRBJ2-3; D unclear. Trimming took off 0 bases at V and 0 bases at J, with 4 bases between the two ends. Germline CDR1 is SGHAT and CDR2 is FQNNGV. The CDR3 is 14 residues long. This CDR3 reads CASSLDMSTDTQYF. The DNA for the CDR3 is TGTGCCAGCAGCTTAGATATGAGCACAGATACGCAGTATTTT.

The table lists this clonotype with many counts. V usage is TRBV7-9 and J usage is TRBJ2-7; 10 positions match TRBD1. The CDR3 extends over 15 amino acids. Unmatched junction bases numbered 9, after V lost 5 bases and J lost 5 bases. In germline, CDR1 is SEHNR, CDR2 FQNEAQ (reference sequence). The CDR3 coding sequence is TGTGCCAGCAGCCAAACCGGGACAGGGGTTCACGAGCAGTACTTC. The encoded protein is CASSQTGTGVHEQYF.

This clonotype came up many times. The gene calls are TRBV5-1 and TRBJ2-1, with 9 bases lining up with TRBD2. The CDR3 contains 15 residues. Germline V CDR1 and CDR2: SGHRS, YFSETQ. J lost 4 bases, V lost 1 base, and 3 bases had no gene match. The CDR3 DNA sequence: TGCGCCAGCAGCTTGATAGCGGGGGAGTACAATGAGCAGTTCTTC. Amino acid sequence: CASSLIAGEYNEQFF.